This T cell receptor (beta chain) was captured in a study of tumor T cells in aggressive B-cell lymphoma (dated by TCRdb to 2015 to 2018). Library creation used the immunoSEQ multiplex PCR assay. This is the immuneACCESS table as TCRdb keeps it, with only in-frame sequences that have V and J called. A part of the clones is gone; compared with another copy, unresolved V genes explain less than half, and the rest is unexplained. In all, the sample holds some 10,000 clones, and 70% to 90% of those were seen once. The top ten constitute 2% to 2.5% of the sample. From the cysteine up to the phenylalanine, the CDR3 has a length of 19 residues. Kept here is only the CDR3 DNA, which spans 57 bases and is read in frame from base 1. To note about this clone: Its antigen remains unidentified. Base qualities are not at hand, and no much larger clone is one base apart.

The chain is encoded by TRBV12-1 joined to TRBJ2-1; the table assigns TRBD2, which was not confirmed against the DNA. TRBV12-1 is described as a pseudogene. This TCR was recovered from an adult with diffuse large B cell lymphoma. The material sequenced was tumor tissue. This receptor carries the CDR3 CASSFARTSGRSSYNEQFF. The nucleotide sequence reads as follows: TGTGCCAGCAGCTTTGCCCGGACTAGCGGGAGGAGCTCCTACAATGAGCAGTTCTTC.